This T cell receptor (beta chain) emerged from a study of blood T cell repertoires in COVID-19. Overall study: Acute-phase and convalescent COVID-19 samples originated in the United States, Italy and Spain. PBMCs, B-cell-depleted T cells, or T cells provided the cDNA or gDNA that made up the material.

Per the original methods: Estimates of nucleated cell counts were drawn from the amplification of reference gene primers. Method: immunoSEQ multiplex PCR; TCRdb's copy keeps in-frame clones and lacks some. For V, J and clone size, that table is used; D and trimming come from the DNA. The data hold about 120,000 clones, with around 86% observed a single time. The CDR3 consists of 19 residues. V was cut by 1 base and J by 1 base, with 17 bases left in between. Germline V gene lookup returns CDR1 SGHVS and CDR2 FNYEAQ. V and J are TRBV7-6 and TRBJ2-6; D not certain. Source material: peripheral blood. The receptor was derived from a man aged 35-49 years with acute or convalescent COVID-19. CDR3 sequence: CASSLGEAPSFSGANVLTF. CDR3 nucleotide sequence: TGTGCCAGCAGCTTAGGTGAAGCTCCCTCCTTTTCTGGGGCCAACGTCCTGACTTTC.